This T cell receptor beta chain is drawn from a study of cytomegalovirus exposure and HLA in healthy donors. Use of 60 Vbeta and 13 Jbeta primers characterized the PCR. Some clones are missing from TCRdb's copy, which holds only in-frame ones; the method was immunoSEQ multiplex PCR. The repertoire includes about 210,000 clones, roughly 82% of them detected once, and approximately 6% sits in the top ten. V gave up 3 bases and J gave up 0 bases; unmatched junction bases: 2. Germline V gene sequence: CDR1 SGHVS, CDR2 FQNEAQ. CDR3 length: 15 residues. The J gene is TRBJ1-3, the V gene TRBV7-8, with 7 bases that match TRBD1. The sequence was obtained from a man between 35 and 55 years old in good health and CMV-seropositive. Sequencing input: PBMCs. The chain's CDR3 is CASSLDRHSGNTIYF. Written as DNA, the CDR3 is TGTGCCAGCAGCTTGGACAGGCACTCTGGAAACACCATATATTTT.